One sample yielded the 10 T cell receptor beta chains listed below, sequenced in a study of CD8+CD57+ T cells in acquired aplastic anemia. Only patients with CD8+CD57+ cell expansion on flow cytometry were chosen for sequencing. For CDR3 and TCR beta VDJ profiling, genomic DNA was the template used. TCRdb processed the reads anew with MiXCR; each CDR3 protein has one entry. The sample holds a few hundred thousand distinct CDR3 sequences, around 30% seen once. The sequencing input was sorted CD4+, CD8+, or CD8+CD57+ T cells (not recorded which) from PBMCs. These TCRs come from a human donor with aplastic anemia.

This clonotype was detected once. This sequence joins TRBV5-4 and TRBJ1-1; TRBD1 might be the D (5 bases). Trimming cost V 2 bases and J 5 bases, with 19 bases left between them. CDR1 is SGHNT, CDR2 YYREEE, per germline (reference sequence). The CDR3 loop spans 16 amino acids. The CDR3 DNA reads TGTGCCAGCAGCTTAGGTTGGTTGAGGGGTCGGACTGAAGCTTTCTTT. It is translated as CASSLGWLRGRTEAFF.

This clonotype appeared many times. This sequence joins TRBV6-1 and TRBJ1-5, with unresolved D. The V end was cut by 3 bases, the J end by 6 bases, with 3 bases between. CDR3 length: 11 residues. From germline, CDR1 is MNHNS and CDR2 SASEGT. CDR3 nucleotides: TGTGCCAGCAGTGAGGCTCAGCCCCAGCATTTT. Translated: CASSEAQPQHF.

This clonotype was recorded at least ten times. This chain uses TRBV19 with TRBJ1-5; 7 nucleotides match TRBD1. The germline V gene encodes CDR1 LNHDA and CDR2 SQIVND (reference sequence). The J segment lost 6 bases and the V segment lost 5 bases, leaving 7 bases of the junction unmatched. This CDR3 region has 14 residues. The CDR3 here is CASSPRQGVQPQHF. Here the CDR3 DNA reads TGTGCCAGTAGTCCCCGACAGGGAGTTCAGCCCCAGCATTTT.

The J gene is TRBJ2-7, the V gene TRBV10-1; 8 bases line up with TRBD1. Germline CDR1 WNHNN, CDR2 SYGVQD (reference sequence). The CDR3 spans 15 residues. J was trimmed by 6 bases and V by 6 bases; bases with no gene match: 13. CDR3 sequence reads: CASSPTRTGHSEQYF. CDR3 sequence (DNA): TGCGCCAGCAGCCCAACAAGGACAGGGCACTCCGAGCAGTACTTC.

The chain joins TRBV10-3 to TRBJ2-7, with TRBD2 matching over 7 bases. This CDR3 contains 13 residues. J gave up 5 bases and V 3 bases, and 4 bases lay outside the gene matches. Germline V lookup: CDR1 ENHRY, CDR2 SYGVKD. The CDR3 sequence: CAISDNRGDEQYF. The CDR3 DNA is TGTGCCATCAGTGATAATCGGGGGGACGAGCAGTACTTC.

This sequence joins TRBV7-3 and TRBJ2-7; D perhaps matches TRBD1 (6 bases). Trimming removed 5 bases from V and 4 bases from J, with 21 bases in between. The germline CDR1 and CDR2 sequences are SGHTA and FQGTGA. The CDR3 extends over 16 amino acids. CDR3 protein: CASSQLTGQKRYEQYF. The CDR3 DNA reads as TGTGCCAGCAGCCAACTGACCGGACAGAAAAGATACGAGCAGTACTTC.

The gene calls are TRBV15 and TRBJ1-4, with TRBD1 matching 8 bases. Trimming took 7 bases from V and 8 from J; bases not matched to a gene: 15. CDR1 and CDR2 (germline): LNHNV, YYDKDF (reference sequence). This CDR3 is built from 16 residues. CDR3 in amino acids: CATKYSTGGVGEKLFF. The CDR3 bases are TGTGCCACCAAATATTCAACAGGGGGAGTGGGCGAAAAACTGTTTTTT.

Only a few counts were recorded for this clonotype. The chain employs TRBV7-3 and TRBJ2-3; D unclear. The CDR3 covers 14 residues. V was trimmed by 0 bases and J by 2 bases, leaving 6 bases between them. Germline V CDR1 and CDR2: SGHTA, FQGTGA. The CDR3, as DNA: TGTGCCAGCAGCTTAACGGGATTCACAGATACGCAGTATTTT. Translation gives CASSLTGFTDTQYF.

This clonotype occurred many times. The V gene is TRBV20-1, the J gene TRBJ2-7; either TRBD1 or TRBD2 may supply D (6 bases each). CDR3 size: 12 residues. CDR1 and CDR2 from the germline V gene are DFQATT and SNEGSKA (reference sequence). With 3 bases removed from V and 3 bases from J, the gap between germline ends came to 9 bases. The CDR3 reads CSASGGGYEQYF. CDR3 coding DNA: TGCAGTGCTAGCGGGGGCGGCTACGAGCAGTACTTC.

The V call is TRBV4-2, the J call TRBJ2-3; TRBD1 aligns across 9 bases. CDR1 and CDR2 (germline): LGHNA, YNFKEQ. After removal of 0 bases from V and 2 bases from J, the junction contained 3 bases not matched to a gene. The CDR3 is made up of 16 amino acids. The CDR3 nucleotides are TGTGCCAGCAGCCAAGAGGGGACAGGGTTCACAGATACGCAGTATTTT. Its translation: CASSQEGTGFTDTQYF.